This T cell receptor (beta chain) was identified in a study of cytomegalovirus exposure and HLA in healthy donors. Study findings and constraints: Most sequenced TCRs were rare (though some public TCRs occurred in many donors).

The protocol was immunoSEQ multiplex PCR, while the TCRdb copy is restricted to in-frame clones and leaves out a portion. The sample has 130,000 or so clones, approximately 89% seen once. Details on this clone: The antigen remains unidentified. This sample includes further DNA sequences coding for the same CDR3.

The CDR3 contains 14 residues. The V segment lost 3 bases and the J segment 2 bases; nucleotides outside the gene matches: 3. From germline, CDR1 is SGHTA and CDR2 FQGNSA. The sequenced sample consisted of PBMCs. This sequence was found in a woman aged 18-29 years in good health and CMV-seropositive. J is TRBJ2-7 and V is TRBV7-2; 8 bases are a match to TRBD2. The CDR3 sequence: CASSLSGGAYEQYF. The DNA of the CDR3 is TGTGCCAGCAGCTTGTCCGGGGGGGCCTACGAGCAGTACTTC.